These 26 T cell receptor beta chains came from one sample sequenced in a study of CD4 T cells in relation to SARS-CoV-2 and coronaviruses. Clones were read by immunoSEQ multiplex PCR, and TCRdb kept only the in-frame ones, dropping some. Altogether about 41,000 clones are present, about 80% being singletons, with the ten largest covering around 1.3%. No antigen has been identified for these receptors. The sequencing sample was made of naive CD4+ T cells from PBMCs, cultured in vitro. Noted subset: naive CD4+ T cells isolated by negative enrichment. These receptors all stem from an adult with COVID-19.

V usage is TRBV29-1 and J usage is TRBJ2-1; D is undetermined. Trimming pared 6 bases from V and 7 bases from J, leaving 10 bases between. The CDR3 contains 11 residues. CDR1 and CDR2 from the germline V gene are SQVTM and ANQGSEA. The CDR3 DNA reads TGCAGCGTGGACCTAGGGAATGAGCAGTTCTTC. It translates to CSVDLGNEQFF.

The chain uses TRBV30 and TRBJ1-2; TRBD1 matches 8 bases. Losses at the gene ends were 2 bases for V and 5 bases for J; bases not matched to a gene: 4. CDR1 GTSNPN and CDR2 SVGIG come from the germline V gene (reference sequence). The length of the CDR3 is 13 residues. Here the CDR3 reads CAWSQGARYGYTF. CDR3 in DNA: TGTGCCTGGAGTCAGGGGGCCCGGTATGGCTACACCTTC. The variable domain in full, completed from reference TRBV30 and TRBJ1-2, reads SQTIHQWPATLVQPVGSPLSLECTVEGTSNPNLYWYRQAAGRGLQLLFYSVGIGQISSEVPQNLSASRPQDRQFILSSKKLLLSDSGFYLCAWSQGARYGYTFGSGTRLTVV.

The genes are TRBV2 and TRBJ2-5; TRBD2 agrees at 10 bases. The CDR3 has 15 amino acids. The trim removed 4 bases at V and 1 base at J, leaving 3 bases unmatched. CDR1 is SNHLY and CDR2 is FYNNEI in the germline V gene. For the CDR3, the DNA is TGTGCCAGCAGTGGACTAGCGGGCCTCCAAGAGACCCAGTACTTC. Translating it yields CASSGLAGLQETQYF.

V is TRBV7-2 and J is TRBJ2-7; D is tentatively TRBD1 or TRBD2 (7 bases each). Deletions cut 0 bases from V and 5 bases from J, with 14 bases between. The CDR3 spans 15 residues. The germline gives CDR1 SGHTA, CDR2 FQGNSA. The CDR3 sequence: CASSLAPQGRDEQYF. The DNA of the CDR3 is TGTGCCAGCAGCTTAGCCCCACAGGGGAGGGACGAGCAGTACTTC. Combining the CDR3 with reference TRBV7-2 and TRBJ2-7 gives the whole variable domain GAGVSQSPSNKVTEKGKDVELRCDPISGHTALYWYRQSLGQGLEFLIYFQGNSAPDKSGLPSDRFSAERTGGSVSTLTIQRTQQEDSAVYLCASSLAPQGRDEQYFGPGTRLTVT.

The DNA of the CDR3 is TGTGCCAGCAGCCAAGATCCTGGCGGGTTTAAGGATACGCAGTATTTT. This translates into CASSQDPGGFKDTQYF. The V and J genes are TRBV14 and TRBJ2-3, with D possibly being TRBD2 (5 bases). The CDR3 is 16 residues long. Germline loops: CDR1 SGHDN, CDR2 FVKESK. Trimming took off 0 bases at V and 6 bases at J, with 16 bases between the two ends.

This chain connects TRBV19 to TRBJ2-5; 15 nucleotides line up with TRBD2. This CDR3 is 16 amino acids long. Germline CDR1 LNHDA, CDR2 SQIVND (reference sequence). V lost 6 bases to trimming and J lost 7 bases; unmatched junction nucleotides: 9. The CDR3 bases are TGTGCCAGTAGCTCGGGACTAGCGGGAGGCGGGAGGACCCAGTACTTC. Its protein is CASSSGLAGGGRTQYF.

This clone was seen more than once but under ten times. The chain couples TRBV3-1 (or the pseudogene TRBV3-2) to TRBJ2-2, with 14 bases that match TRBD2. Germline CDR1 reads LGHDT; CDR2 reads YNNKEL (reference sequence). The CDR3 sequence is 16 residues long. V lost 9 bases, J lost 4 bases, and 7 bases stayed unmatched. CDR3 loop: CASRLAGGPSTGELFF. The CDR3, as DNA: TGTGCCAGTAGACTAGCGGGAGGGCCGAGCACCGGGGAGCTGTTTTTT.

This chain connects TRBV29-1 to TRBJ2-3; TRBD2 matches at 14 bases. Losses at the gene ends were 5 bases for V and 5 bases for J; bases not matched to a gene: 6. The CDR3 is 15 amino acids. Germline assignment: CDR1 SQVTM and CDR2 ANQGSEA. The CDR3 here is CSVPRLAGGGDTQYF. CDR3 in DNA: TGCAGCGTTCCAAGACTAGCGGGAGGGGGAGATACGCAGTATTTT.

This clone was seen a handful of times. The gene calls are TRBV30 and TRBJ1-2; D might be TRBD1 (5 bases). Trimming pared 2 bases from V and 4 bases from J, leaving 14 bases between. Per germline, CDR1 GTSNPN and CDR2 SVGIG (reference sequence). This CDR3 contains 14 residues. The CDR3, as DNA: TGTGCCTGGAGTCCAAGGGGAAAAACCTATGGCTACACCTTC. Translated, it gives CAWSPRGKTYGYTF.

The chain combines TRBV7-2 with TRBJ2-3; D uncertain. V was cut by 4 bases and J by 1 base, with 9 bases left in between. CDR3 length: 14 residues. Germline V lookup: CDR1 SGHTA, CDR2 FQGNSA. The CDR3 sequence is CASSSRSGTDTQYF. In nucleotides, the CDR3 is TGTGCCAGCAGCTCCAGATCGGGCACAGATACGCAGTATTTT.

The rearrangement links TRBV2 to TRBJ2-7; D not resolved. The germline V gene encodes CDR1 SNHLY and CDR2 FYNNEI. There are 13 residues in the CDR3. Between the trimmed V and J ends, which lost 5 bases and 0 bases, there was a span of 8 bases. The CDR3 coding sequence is TGTGCCAGCAGTTGGACGAGCTCCTACGAGCAGTACTTC. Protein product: CASSWTSSYEQYF.

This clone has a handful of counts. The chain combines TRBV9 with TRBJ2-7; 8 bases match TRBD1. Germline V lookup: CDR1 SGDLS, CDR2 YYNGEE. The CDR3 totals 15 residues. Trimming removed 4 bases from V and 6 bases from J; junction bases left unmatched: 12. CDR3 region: CASSTYTGGRSEQYF. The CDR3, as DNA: TGTGCCAGCAGCACTTACACAGGGGGACGATCCGAGCAGTACTTC.

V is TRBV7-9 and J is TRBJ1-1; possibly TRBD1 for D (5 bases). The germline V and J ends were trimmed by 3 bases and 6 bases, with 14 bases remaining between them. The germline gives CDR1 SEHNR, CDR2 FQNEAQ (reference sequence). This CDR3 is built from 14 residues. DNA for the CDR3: TGTGCCAGCAGCTTGGGGCGCGGGGTATCTGAAGCTTTCTTT. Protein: CASSLGRGVSEAFF.

Here the CDR3 DNA reads TGTGCCAGCAGTATCCGTATCGGGGGCACAGATACGCAGTATTTT. Its protein is CASSIRIGGTDTQYF. The chain links TRBV27 to TRBJ2-3; maybe TRBD2 (5 bases). Germline assignment: CDR1 MNHEY and CDR2 SMNVEV (reference sequence). The CDR3 has 15 amino acids. Trimming stripped 5 bases from V and 1 base from J, with 13 bases between.

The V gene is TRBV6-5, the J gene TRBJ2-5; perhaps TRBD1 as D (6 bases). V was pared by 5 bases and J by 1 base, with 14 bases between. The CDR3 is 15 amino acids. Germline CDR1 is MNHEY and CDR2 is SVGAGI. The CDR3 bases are TGTGCCAGCAGTCAACTAAGGACAGTCCAAGAGACCCAGTACTTC. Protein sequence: CASSQLRTVQETQYF.

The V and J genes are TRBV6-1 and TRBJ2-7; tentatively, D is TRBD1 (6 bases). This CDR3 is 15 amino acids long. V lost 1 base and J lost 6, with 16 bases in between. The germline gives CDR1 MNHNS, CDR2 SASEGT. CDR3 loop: CASSEVVQGVPEQYF. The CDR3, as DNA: TGTGCCAGCAGTGAAGTAGTACAGGGAGTTCCCGAGCAGTACTTC.

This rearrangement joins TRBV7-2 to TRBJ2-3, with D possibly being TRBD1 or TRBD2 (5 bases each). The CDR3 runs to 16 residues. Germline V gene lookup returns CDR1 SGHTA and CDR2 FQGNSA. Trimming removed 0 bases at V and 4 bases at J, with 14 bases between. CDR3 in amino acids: CASSLASGAVADTQYF. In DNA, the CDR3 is TGTGCCAGCAGCTTAGCTTCCGGGGCGGTGGCAGATACGCAGTATTTT. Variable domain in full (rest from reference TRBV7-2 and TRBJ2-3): GAGVSQSPSNKVTEKGKDVELRCDPISGHTALYWYRQSLGQGLEFLIYFQGNSAPDKSGLPSDRFSAERTGGSVSTLTIQRTQQEDSAVYLCASSLASGAVADTQYFGPGTRLTVL.

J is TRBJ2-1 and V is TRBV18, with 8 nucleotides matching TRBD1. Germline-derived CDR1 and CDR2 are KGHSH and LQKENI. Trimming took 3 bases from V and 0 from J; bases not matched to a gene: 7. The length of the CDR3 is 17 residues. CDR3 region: CASSPRDRSSSYNEQFF. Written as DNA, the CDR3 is TGTGCCAGCTCACCGAGGGACAGGTCAAGCTCCTACAATGAGCAGTTCTTC.

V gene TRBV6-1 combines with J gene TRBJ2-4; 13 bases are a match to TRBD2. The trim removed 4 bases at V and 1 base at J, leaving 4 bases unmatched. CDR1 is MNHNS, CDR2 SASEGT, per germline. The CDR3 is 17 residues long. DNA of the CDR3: TGTGCCAGCAGTGGACTAGCGGGAGGTCTGGCCAAAAACATTCAGTACTTC. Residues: CASSGLAGGLAKNIQYF.

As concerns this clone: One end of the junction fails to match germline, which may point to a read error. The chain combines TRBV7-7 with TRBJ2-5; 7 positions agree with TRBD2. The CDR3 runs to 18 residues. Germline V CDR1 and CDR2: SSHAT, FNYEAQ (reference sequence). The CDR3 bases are TGTGCTAGCAGCTTAAGCCGTTCTAGCGGAGGGGCTATTGAGACCCAGTACTTC. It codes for CASSLSRSSGGAIETQYF.

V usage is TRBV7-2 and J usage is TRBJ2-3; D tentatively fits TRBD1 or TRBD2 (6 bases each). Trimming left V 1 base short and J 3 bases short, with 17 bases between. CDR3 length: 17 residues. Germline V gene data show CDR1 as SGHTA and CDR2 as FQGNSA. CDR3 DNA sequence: TGTGCCAGCAGCTTAGTAGGTAGCGGTAGGGGGACAGATACGCAGTATTTT. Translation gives CASSLVGSGRGTDTQYF.

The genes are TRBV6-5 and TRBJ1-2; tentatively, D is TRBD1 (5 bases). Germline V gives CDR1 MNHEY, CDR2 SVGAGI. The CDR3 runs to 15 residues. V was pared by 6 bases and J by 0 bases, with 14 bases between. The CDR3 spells CASRRAAGPNYGYTF. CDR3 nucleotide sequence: TGTGCCAGCAGGCGCGCCGCAGGGCCTAACTATGGCTACACCTTC.

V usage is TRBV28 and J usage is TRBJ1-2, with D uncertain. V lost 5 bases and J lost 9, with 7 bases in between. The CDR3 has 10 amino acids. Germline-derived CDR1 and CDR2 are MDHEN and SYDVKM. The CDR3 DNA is TGTGCCAGCAGTCCTCCCCGCTACACCTTC. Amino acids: CASSPPRYTF.

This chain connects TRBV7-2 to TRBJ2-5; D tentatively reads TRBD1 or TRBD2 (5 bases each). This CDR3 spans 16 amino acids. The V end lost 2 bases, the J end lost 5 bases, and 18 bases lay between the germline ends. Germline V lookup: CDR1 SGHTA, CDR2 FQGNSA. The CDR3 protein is CASSLWVQGSGETQYF. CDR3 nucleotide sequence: TGTGCCAGCAGCTTATGGGTCCAGGGTTCGGGGGAGACCCAGTACTTC.

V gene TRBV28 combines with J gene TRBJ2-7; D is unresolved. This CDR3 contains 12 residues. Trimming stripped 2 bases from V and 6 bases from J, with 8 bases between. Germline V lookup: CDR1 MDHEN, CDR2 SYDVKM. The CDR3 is CASSLGLGEQYF. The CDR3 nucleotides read TGTGCCAGCAGTTTAGGGCTAGGCGAGCAGTACTTC.

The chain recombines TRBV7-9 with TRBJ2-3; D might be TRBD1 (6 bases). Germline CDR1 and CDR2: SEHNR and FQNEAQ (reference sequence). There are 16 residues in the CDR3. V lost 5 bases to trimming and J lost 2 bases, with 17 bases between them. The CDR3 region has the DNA TGTGCCAGCAGCCCTGCCGGACAGTTTTTCACAGATACGCAGTATTTT. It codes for CASSPAGQFFTDTQYF.